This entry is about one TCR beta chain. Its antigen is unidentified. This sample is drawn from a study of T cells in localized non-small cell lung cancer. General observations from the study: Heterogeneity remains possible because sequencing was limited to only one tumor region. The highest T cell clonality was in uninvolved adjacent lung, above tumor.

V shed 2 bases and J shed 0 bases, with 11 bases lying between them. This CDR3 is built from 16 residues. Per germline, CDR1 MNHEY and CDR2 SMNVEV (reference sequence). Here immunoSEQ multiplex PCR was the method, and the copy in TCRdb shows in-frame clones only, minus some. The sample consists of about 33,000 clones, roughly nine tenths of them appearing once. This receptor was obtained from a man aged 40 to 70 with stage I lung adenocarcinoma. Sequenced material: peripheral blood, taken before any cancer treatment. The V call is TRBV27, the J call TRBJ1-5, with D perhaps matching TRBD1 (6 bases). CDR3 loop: CASSLAGAVSNQPQHF. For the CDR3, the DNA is TGTGCCAGCAGTTTAGCAGGGGCCGTTAGCAATCAGCCCCAGCATTTT.